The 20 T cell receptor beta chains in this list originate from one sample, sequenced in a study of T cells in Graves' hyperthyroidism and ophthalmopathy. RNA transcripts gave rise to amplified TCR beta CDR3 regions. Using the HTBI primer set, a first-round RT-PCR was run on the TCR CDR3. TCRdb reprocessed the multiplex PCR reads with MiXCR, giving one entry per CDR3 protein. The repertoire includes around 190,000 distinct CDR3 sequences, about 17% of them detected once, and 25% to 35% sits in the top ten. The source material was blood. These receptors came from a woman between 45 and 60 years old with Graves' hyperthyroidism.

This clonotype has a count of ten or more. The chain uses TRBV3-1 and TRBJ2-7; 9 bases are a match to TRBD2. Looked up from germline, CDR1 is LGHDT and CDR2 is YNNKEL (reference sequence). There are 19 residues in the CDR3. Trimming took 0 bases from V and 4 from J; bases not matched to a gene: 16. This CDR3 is CASSQEGSGGPILKYEQYF. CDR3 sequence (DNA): TGTGCCAGCAGCCAAGAGGGAAGCGGGGGGCCGATACTAAAGTACGAGCAGTACTTC.

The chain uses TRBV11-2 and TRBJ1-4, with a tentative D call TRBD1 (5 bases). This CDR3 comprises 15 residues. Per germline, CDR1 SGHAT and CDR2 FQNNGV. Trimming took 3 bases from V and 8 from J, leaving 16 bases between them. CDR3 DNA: TGTGCCAGCAGCTTTTCATATGACAGTGGCGAAAAACTGTTTTTT. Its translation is CASSFSYDSGEKLFF. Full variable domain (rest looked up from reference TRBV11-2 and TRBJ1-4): EAGVAQSPRYKIIEKRQSVAFWCNPISGHATLYWYQQILGQGPKLLIQFQNNGVVDDSQLPKDRFSAERLKGVDSTLKIQPAKLEDSAVYLCASSFSYDSGEKLFFGSGTQLSVL.

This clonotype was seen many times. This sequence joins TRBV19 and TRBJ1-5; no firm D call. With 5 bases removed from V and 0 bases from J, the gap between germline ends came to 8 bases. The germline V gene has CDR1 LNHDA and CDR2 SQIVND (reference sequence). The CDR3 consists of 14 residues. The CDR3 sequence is CASSPSNSNQPQHF. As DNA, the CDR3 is TGTGCCAGTAGTCCCTCAAATAGCAATCAGCCCCAGCATTTT.

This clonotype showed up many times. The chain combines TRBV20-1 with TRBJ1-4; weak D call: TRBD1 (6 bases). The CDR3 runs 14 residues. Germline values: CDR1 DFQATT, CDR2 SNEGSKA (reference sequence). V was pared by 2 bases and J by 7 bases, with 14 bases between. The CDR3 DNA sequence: TGCAGTGCTAGAACCCGAGAGGGGGGTGAAAAACTGTTTTTT. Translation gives CSARTREGGEKLFF.

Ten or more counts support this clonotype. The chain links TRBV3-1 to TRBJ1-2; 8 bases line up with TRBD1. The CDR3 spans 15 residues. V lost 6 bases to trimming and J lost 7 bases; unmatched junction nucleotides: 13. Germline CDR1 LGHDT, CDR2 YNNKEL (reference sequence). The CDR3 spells CASSPTRGQGSGYTF. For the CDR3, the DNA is TGTGCCAGCAGTCCCACCCGAGGACAGGGTTCTGGCTACACCTTC.

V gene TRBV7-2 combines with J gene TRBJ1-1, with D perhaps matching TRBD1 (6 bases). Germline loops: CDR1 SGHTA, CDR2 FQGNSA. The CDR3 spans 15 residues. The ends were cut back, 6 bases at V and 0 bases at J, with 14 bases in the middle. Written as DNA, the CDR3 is TGTGCCAGCAGTTTTTCGGACAGACTGAACACTGAAGCTTTCTTT. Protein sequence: CASSFSDRLNTEAFF.

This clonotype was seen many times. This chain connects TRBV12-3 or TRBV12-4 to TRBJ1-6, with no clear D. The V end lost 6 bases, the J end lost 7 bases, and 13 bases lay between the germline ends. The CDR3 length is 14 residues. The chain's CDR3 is CASSLQVPNSPLHF. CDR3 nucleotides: TGTGCCAGCAGCCTCCAAGTACCAAATTCACCCCTCCACTTT.

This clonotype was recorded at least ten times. The CDR3 region has the DNA TGTGCCAGCAGCTTAGCGGGGGCCCACCTAGAGACCCAGTACTTC. Translation gives CASSLAGAHLETQYF. This chain joins TRBV11-2 and TRBJ2-5; D assignment may be TRBD1 or TRBD2 (6 bases each). Germline CDR1 is SGHAT and CDR2 is FQNNGV. The CDR3 length is 15 residues. V lost 1 base to trimming and J lost 4 bases, with 13 bases between them.

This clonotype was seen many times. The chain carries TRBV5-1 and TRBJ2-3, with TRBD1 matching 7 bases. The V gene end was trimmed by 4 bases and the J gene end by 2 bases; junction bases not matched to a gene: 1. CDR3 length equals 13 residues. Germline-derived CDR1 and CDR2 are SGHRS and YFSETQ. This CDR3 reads CASSQGDTDTQYF. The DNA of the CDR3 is TGCGCCAGCAGCCAGGGGGACACAGATACGCAGTATTTT.

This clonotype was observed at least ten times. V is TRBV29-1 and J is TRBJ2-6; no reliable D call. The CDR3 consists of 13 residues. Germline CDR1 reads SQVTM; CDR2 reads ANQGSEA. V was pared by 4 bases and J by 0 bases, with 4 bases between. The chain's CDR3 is CSVARSGANVLTF. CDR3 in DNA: TGCAGCGTTGCCCGCTCTGGGGCCAACGTCCTGACTTTC.

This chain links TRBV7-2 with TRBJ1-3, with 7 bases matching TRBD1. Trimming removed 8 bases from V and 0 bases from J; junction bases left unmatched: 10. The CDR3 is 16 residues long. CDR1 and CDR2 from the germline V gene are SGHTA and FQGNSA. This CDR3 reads CASSGTAEISGNTIYF. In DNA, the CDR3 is TGTGCCAGCTCCGGGACAGCCGAAATCTCTGGAAACACCATATATTTT.

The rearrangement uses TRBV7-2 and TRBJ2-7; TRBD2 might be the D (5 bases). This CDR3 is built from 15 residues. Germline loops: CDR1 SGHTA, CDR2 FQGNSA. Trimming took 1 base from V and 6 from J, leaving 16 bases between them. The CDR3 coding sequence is TGTGCCAGCAGCTTAGTGAGTGGGAGTAGGCGCGAGCAGTACTTC. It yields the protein CASSLVSGSRREQYF. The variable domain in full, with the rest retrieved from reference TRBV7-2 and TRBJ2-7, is GAGVSQSPSNKVTEKGKDVELRCDPISGHTALYWYRQSLGQGLEFLIYFQGNSAPDKSGLPSDRFSAERTGGSVSTLTIQRTQQEDSAVYLCASSLVSGSRREQYFGPGTRLTVT.

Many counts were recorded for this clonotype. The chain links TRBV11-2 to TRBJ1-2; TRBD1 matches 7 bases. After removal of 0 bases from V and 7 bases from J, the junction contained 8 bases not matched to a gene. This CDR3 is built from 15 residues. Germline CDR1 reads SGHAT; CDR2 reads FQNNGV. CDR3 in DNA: TGTGCCAGCAGCTTAGATATTATGGGACAGACTGGCTACACCTTC. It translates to CASSLDIMGQTGYTF.

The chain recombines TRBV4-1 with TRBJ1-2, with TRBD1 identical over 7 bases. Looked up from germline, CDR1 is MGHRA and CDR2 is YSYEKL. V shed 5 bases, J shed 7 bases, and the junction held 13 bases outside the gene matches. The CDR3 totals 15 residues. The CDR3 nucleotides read TGCGCCAGCAGCTCACGACCGACAGGGTACCCTGGCTACACCTTC. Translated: CASSSRPTGYPGYTF.

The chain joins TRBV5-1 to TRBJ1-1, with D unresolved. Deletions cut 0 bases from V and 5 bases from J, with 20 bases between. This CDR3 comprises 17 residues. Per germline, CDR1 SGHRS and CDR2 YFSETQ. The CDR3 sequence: CASSLGQHMGGLTEAFF. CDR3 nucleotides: TGCGCCAGCAGCTTGGGGCAGCACATGGGAGGTTTGACTGAAGCTTTCTTT.

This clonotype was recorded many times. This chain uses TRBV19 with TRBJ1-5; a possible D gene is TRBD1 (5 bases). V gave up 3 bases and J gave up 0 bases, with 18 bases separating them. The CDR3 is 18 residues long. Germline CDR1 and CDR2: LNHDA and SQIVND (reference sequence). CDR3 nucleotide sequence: TGTGCCAGTAGTATTGCGTTCGGGACGGTGAATAGCAATCAGCCCCAGCATTTT. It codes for CASSIAFGTVNSNQPQHF. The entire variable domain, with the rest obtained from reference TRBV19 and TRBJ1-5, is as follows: DGGITQSPKYLFRKEGQNVTLSCEQNLNHDAMYWYRQDPGQGLRLIYYSQIVNDFQKGDIAEGYSVSREKKESFPLTVTSAQKNPTAFYLCASSIAFGTVNSNQPQHFGDGTRLSIL.

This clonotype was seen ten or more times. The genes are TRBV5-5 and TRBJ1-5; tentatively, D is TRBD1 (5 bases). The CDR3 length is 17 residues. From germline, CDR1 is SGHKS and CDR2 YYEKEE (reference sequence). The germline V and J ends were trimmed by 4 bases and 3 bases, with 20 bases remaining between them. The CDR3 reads CASSLGLSLGLNQPQHF. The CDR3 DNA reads TGTGCCAGCAGCCTGGGACTCTCCCTGGGCCTCAATCAGCCCCAGCATTTT.

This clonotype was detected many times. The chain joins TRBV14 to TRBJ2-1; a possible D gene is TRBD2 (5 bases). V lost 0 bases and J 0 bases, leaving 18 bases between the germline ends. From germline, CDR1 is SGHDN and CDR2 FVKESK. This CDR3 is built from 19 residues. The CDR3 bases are TGTGCCAGCAGCCAAGAATGGGAGCGCCGGTCGAGCTCCTACAATGAGCAGTTCTTC. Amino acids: CASSQEWERRSSSYNEQFF.

The CDR3: CSVEKASGEKLFF. CDR3 in DNA: TGCAGCGTTGAAAAGGCTTCTGGGGAAAAACTGTTTTTT. The chain recombines TRBV29-1 with TRBJ1-4; D call uncertain. This CDR3 comprises 13 residues. Germline CDR1 reads SQVTM; CDR2 reads ANQGSEA. V lost 2 bases to trimming and J lost 8 bases, with 12 bases between them. Based on the CDR3 plus reference TRBV29-1 and TRBJ1-4, the full variable domain is SAVISQKPSRDICQRGTSLTIQCQVDSQVTMMFWYRQQPGQSLTLIATANQGSEATYESGFVIDKFPISRPNLTFSTLTVSNMSPEDSSIYLCSVEKASGEKLFFGSGTQLSVL.

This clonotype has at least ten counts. The DNA of the CDR3 is TGTGCCAGCTCACCACCGTCCAACACAGATACGCAGTATTTT. Translating it yields CASSPPSNTDTQYF. The rearrangement joins TRBV18 to TRBJ2-3, with unresolved D. The CDR3 has 14 residues. Germline CDR1 and CDR2: KGHSH and LQKENI. The V end lost 0 bases, the J end lost 2 bases, and 6 bases lay between the germline ends.